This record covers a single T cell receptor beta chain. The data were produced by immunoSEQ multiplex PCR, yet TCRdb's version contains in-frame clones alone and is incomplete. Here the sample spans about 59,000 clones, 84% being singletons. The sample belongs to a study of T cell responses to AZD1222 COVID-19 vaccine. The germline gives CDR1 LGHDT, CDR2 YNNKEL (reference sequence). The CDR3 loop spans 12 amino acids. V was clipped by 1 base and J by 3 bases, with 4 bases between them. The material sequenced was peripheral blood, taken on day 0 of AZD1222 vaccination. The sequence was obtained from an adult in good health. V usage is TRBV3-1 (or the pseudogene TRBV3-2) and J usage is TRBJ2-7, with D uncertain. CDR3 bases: TGTGCCAGCAGCCAAGTAGACTACGAGCAGTACTTC. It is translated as CASSQVDYEQYF.